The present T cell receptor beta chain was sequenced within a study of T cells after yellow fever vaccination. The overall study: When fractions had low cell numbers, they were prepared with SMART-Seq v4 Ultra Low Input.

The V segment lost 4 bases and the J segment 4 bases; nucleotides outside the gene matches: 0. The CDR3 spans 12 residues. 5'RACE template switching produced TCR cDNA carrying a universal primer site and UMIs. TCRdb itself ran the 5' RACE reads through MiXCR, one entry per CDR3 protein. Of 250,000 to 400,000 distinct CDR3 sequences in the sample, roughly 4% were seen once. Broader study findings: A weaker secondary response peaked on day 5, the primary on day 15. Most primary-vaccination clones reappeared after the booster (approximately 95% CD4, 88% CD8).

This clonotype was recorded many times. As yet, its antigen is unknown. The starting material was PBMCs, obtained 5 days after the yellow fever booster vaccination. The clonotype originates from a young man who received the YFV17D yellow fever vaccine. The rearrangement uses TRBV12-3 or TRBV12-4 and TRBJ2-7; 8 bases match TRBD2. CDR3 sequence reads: CASSSGGYEQYF. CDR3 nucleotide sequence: TGTGCCAGCAGTTCGGGAGGGTACGAGCAGTACTTC.